These 10 T cell receptor beta chains were sequenced from one sample in a study of cytomegalovirus exposure and HLA in healthy donors. A multiplex PCR was run with 60 Vbeta primers and 13 Jbeta primers. Profiling relied on immunoSEQ multiplex PCR, and the TCRdb table lists in-frame clones only, not all of them. The sample holds roughly 120,000 clones. Sequencing was performed on PBMCs. These receptor sequences come from a man aged 35-49 years in good health and CMV-seronegative.

The rearrangement joins TRBV10-3 to TRBJ1-6; D not resolved. V shed 4 bases and J shed 10 bases, with 8 bases lying between them. This CDR3 has 12 amino acids. Germline CDR1 reads ENHRY; CDR2 reads SYGVKD. The DNA of the CDR3 is TGTGCCATCAGTGTCGGGGTCTCACCCCTCCACTTT. Its protein is CAISVGVSPLHF.

The rearrangement joins TRBV5-1 to TRBJ2-1; possible D gene TRBD2, 6 bases. This CDR3 contains 18 residues. V shed 0 bases and J shed 3 bases, with 19 bases lying between them. From germline, CDR1 is SGHRS and CDR2 YFSETQ. The CDR3 bases are TGCGCCAGCAGCTTGGGCTGGGCTAGCGCGCCAATCTACAATGAGCAGTTCTTC. Translated: CASSLGWASAPIYNEQFF.

This chain uses TRBV5-4 with TRBJ1-3; D remains ambiguous. In germline, CDR1 is SGHNT, CDR2 YYREEE (reference sequence). The CDR3 runs to 15 residues. V lost 0 bases, J lost 2 bases, and 9 bases lay in between. The CDR3 spells CASSLGGSPGNTIYF. The CDR3 coding sequence is TGTGCCAGCAGCTTGGGAGGAAGCCCTGGAAACACCATATATTTT.

The chain couples TRBV27 to TRBJ1-4; TRBD1 matches at 9 bases. Trimming cost V 7 bases and J 7 bases; bases outside gene matches: 7. The CDR3 contains 14 residues. Germline V gene data show CDR1 as MNHEY and CDR2 as SMNVEV (reference sequence). As DNA, the CDR3 is TGTGCCAGCAAACAGACAGGGGGAGGTGAAAAACTGTTTTTT. It yields the protein CASKQTGGGEKLFF.

The chain couples TRBV28 to TRBJ2-3; D is undetermined. The CDR3 loop spans 14 amino acids. V was pared by 1 base and J by 1 base, with 6 bases between. The germline V gene has CDR1 MDHEN and CDR2 SYDVKM. The CDR3 loop reads CASSLLLGTDTQYF. The CDR3 DNA sequence: TGTGCCAGCAGTTTATTGCTAGGCACAGATACGCAGTATTTT.

The chain employs TRBV7-9 and TRBJ2-1, with 10 bases fitting TRBD2. The trim removed 5 bases at V and 7 bases at J, leaving 11 bases unmatched. The germline CDR1 and CDR2 sequences are SEHNR and FQNEAQ (reference sequence). There are 16 residues in the CDR3. The CDR3 region is CASSKARTSGVNEQFF. In DNA, the CDR3 is TGTGCCAGCAGCAAAGCGCGAACTAGCGGGGTGAATGAGCAGTTCTTC.

The chain employs TRBV11-3 and TRBJ2-5, with a weak D call TRBD2 (5 bases). Trimming took 1 base from V and 2 from J, leaving 11 bases between them. The CDR3 sequence is 15 residues long. CDR1 and CDR2 (germline): SGHNT, YENEEA. This CDR3 reads CASSLGTRTQETQYF. DNA for the CDR3: TGTGCCAGCAGCTTAGGAACTAGAACACAAGAGACCCAGTACTTC. The entire variable domain, with the rest obtained from reference TRBV11-3 and TRBJ2-5, is as follows: EAGVVQSPRYKIIEKKQPVAFWCNPISGHNTLYWYLQNLGQGPELLIRYENEEAVDDSQLPKDRFSAERLKGVDSTLKIQPAELGDSAVYLCASSLGTRTQETQYFGPGTRLLVL.

The chain has TRBV11-2 and TRBJ1-2; D is uncertain. V lost 4 bases to trimming and J lost 5 bases, with 8 bases between them. The CDR3 consists of 12 residues. Germline CDR1 and CDR2: SGHAT and FQNNGV. CDR3 loop: CASSSAGYGYTF. In DNA form, the CDR3 reads TGTGCCAGCAGCTCGGCCGGGTATGGCTACACCTTC.

The CDR3 DNA reads TGTGCCTGGAGTGTAATTCGGGGAGAGACCCAGTACTTC. Amino acids: CAWSVIRGETQYF. The rearrangement uses TRBV30 and TRBJ2-5; perhaps TRBD2 as D (5 bases). Per germline, CDR1 GTSNPN and CDR2 SVGIG (reference sequence). Between the trimmed V and J ends, which lost 0 bases and 4 bases, there was a span of 9 bases. CDR3 length: 13 amino acids.

This chain uses TRBV5-1 with TRBJ2-7, with D tentatively TRBD2 (5 bases). Germline-derived CDR1 and CDR2 are SGHRS and YFSETQ. Trimming cost V 4 bases and J 1 base, with 21 bases left between them. The CDR3 spans 17 residues. DNA for the CDR3: TGCGCCAGCAGCACCGATCGCGGCGGGTCGCCATCCTACGAGCAGTACTTC. It yields the protein CASSTDRGGSPSYEQYF.